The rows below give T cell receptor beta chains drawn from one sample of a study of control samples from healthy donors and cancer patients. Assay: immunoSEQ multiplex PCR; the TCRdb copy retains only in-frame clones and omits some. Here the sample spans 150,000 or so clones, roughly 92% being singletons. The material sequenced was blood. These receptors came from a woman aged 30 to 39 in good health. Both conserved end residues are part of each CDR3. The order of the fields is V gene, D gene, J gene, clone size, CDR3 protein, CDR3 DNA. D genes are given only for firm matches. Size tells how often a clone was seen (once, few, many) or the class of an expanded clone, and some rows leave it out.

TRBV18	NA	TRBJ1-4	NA	CASSTGGTNEKLFF	TGTGCCAGCTCGACCGGAGGAACTAATGAAAAACTGTTTTTT
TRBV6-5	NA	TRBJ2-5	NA	CASNNGGPETQYF	TGTGCCAGCAACAACGGGGGGCCAGAGACCCAGTACTTC
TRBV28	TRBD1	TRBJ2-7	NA	CASRLQGAAYEQYF	TGTGCCAGCAGGCTACAGGGGGCAGCCTACGAGCAGTACTTC
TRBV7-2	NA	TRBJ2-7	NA	CASSLRRKQYF	TGTGCCAGCAGCTTACGAAGGAAACAGTACTTC
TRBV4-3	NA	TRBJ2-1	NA	CASSQDPDRESSSYNEQFF	TGCGCCAGCAGCCAAGATCCGGATCGGGAGTCGAGCTCCTACAATGAGCAGTTCTTC
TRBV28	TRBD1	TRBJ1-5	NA	CASSLEDRGYSPQHF	TGTGCCAGCAGTTTAGAGGACAGGGGGTATTCGCCCCAGCATTTT
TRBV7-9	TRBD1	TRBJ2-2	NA	CASSPPQGVGTGELFF	TGTGCCAGCAGCCCACCGCAGGGGGTAGGCACCGGGGAGCTGTTTTTT
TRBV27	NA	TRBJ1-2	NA	CASSLGGSAYGYTF	TGTGCCAGCAGTTTAGGGGGGAGTGCCTATGGCTACACCTTC
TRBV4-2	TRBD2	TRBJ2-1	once	CASSQEWTAGGLYAYNEQFF	TGTGCCAGCAGCCAAGAATGGACAGCGGGAGGGCTCTATGCCTACAATGAGCAGTTCTTC
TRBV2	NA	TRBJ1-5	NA	CASSVELSGGQPQHF	TGTGCCAGCAGTGTGGAACTCTCCGGTGGTCAGCCCCAGCATTTT
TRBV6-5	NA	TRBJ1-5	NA	CASSLGLSEPQHF	TGTGCCAGCAGTTTGGGGCTAAGCGAGCCCCAGCATTTT
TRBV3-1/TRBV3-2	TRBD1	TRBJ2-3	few	CASSPTGASTDTQYF	TGTGCCAGCAGCCCTACAGGGGCTAGCACAGATACGCAGTATTTT
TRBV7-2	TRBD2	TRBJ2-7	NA	CASSLAWREPSYEQYF	TGTGCCAGCAGCTTAGCGTGGCGGGAGCCCTCCTACGAGCAGTACTTC
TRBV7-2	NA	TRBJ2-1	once	CASRTEGWEQFF	TGTGCCAGCAGAACGGAGGGCTGGGAGCAGTTCTTC
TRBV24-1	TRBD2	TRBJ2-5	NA	CATSAGEGWGTQYF	TGTGCCACCAGTGCTGGGGAGGGGTGGGGGACCCAGTACTTC
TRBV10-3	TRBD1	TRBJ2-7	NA	CAIRGTVFYEQYF	TGTGCCATCAGAGGGACAGTCTTCTACGAGCAGTACTTC
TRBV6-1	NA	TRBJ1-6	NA	CASSEERGRNSPLHF	TGTGCCAGCAGTGAAGAACGGGGTAGGAATTCACCCCTCCACTTT
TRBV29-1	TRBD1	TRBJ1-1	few	CSAQGTGMNTEAFF	TGCAGCGCCCAGGGGACAGGGATGAACACTGAAGCTTTCTTT
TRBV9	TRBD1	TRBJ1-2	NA	CASSAGQGYYGYTF	TGTGCCAGCAGCGCCGGACAGGGGTACTATGGCTACACCTTC
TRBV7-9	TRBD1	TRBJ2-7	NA	CASSGSGGEQYF	TGTGCCAGCAGCGGGTCAGGGGGCGAGCAGTACTTC
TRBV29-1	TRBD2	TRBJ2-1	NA	CSVDNGLAGGLDEQFF	TGCAGCGTGGACAACGGACTAGCGGGAGGGCTGGATGAGCAGTTCTTC
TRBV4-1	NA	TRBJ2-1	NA	CASSQVRDSGPNEQFF	TGCGCCAGCAGCCAAGTCCGGGACTCCGGCCCCAATGAGCAGTTCTTC
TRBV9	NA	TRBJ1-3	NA	CASSVEPGAAGNTIYF	TGTGCCAGCAGCGTCGAACCAGGGGCGGCAGGAAACACCATATATTTT
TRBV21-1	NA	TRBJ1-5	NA	CASLSGSVSNQPQHF	TGTGCCAGCCTGTCAGGCAGTGTGAGCAATCAGCCCCAGCATTTT
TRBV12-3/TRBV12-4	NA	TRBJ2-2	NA	CASSPRGGELFF	TGTGCCAGCAGTCCCCGGGGCGGGGAGCTGTTTTTT
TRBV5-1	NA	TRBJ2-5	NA	CASSFGGKETQYF	TGCGCCAGCAGCTTCGGAGGGAAAGAGACCCAGTACTTC
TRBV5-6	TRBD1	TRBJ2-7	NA	CASRQGGEQYF	TGTGCCAGCAGACAGGGGGGTGAGCAGTACTTC
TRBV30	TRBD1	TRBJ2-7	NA	CARRLSPGQGYEQYF	TGTGCCAGGCGCCTATCTCCGGGACAGGGCTACGAGCAGTACTTC
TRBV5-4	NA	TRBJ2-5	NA	CASSYRDTQETQYF	TGTGCCAGCAGCTACCGGGACACCCAAGAGACCCAGTACTTC
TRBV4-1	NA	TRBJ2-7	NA	CASSQDLGLYEQYF	TGCGCCAGCAGCCAAGATCTAGGCCTCTACGAGCAGTACTTC
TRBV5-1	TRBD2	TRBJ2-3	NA	CASSIGLASSTDTQYF	TGCGCCAGCAGCATAGGACTAGCGTCTAGCACAGATACGCAGTATTTT
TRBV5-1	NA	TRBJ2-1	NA	CASSSRAPEQFF	TGCGCCAGCAGCTCCAGAGCCCCTGAGCAGTTCTTC